This T cell receptor (beta chain) comes out of a study of blood T cell repertoires in COVID-19. The CDR3 covers 15 residues. Germline CDR1 and CDR2: SEHNR and FQNEAQ (reference sequence). The method was immunoSEQ multiplex PCR; TCRdb's version includes in-frame clones alone and lacks a portion of them. The sample records about 74,000 clones, roughly four fifths being singletons. A note on this clone: At one end, the junction sequence differs from germline, possibly due to a read error.

V is TRBV7-9 and J is TRBJ1-1; perhaps TRBD1 as D (5 bases). This receptor was obtained from a man aged 70 or older with acute or convalescent COVID-19. What was sequenced was peripheral blood. CDR3 DNA: TGTGCCAGCATCTTATTCTGGGGAGGGGATACTGAAGCTTTCTTT. Protein: CASILFWGGDTEAFF.